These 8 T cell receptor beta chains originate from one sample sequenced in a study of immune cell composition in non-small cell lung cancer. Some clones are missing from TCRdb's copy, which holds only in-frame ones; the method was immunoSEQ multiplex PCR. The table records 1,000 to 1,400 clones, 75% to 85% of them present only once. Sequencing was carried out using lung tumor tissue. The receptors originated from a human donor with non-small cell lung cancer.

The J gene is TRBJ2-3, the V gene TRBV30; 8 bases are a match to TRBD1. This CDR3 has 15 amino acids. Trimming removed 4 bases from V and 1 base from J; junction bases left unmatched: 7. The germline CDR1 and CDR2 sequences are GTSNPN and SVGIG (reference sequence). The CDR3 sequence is CAWNGRGLRTDTQYF. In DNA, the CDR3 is TGTGCCTGGAACGGCAGGGGGCTTCGCACAGATACGCAGTATTTT.

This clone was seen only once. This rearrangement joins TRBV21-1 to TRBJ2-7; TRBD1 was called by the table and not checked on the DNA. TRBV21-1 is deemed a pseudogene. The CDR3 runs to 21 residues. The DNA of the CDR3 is TGTGCCAGCAGCAAAGCAAAGTTCCATCGACTACCGGGACAGCGGTCCTACGAGCAGTACTTC. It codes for CASSKAKFHRLPGQRSYEQYF.

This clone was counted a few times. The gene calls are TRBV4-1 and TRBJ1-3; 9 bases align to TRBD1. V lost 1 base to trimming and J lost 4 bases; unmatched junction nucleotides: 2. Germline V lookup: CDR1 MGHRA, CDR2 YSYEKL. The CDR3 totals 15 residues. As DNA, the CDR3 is TGCGCCAGCAGCCAAGGGGACAGGGACGGAAACACCATATATTTT. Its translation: CASSQGDRDGNTIYF.

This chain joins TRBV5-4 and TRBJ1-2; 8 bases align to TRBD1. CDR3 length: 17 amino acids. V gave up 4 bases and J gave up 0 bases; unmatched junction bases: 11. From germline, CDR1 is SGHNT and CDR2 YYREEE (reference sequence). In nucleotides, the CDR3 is TGTGCCAGCAGCCTGGTCAGGGGGCTTGGTTCTAACTATGGCTACACCTTC. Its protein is CASSLVRGLGSNYGYTF.

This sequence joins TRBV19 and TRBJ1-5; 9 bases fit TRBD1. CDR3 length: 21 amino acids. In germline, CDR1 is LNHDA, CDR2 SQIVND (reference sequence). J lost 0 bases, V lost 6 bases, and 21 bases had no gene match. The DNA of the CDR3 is TGTGCCAGTAGCCCGGGACAGGGCCCTTGGTCGCTTCGTTTTAGCAATCAGCCCCAGCATTTT. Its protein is CASSPGQGPWSLRFSNQPQHF.

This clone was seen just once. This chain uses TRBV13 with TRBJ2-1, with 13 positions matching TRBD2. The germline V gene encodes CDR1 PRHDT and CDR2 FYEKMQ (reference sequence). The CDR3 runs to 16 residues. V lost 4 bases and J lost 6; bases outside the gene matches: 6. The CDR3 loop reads CASSSRLAGGLNEQFF. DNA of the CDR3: TGTGCCAGCAGCTCTAGACTAGCGGGGGGACTCAATGAGCAGTTCTTC. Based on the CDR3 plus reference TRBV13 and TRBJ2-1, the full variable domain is AAGVIQSPRHLIKEKRETATLKCYPIPRHDTVYWYQQGPGQDPQFLISFYEKMQSDKGSIPDRFSAQQFSDYHSELNMSSLELGDSALYFCASSSRLAGGLNEQFFGPGTRLTVL.

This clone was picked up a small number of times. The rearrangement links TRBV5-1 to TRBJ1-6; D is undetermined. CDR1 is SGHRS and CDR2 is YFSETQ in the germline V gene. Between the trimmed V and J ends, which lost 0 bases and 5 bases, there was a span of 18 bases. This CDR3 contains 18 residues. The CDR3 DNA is TGCGCCAGCAGCTTGGCCGCGCGGGCGTTGGACGATAATTCACCCCTCCACTTT. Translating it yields CASSLAARALDDNSPLHF.

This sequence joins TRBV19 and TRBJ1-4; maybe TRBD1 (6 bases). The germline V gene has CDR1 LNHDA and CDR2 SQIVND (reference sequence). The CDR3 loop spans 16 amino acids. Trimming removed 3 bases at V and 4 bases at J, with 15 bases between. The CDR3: CASSIAVTGINEKLFF. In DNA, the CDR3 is TGTGCCAGTAGTATCGCAGTAACAGGGATTAATGAAAAACTGTTTTTT.